This T cell receptor (beta chain) emerged from a study of blood T cell repertoires in COVID-19. Using immunoSEQ multiplex PCR, the repertoire was profiled, and TCRdb retains in-frame clones only, with some absent. The sample records 110,000 to 150,000 clones, around four fifths being singletons. The sequence was collected from a woman aged 40 to 55 who had recovered from COVID-19. The sample consisted of PBMCs or T cells enriched from blood (not recorded which).

As DNA, the CDR3 is TGTGCCAGCAGCCAAGATCTATCGACTAGCCTCTACGAGCAGTACTTC. Its translation: CASSQDLSTSLYEQYF. The chain joins TRBV4-2 to TRBJ2-7; 7 bases fit TRBD2. The trim removed 0 bases at V and 3 bases at J, leaving 8 bases unmatched. The CDR3 has 16 amino acids. Per germline, CDR1 LGHNA and CDR2 YNFKEQ.